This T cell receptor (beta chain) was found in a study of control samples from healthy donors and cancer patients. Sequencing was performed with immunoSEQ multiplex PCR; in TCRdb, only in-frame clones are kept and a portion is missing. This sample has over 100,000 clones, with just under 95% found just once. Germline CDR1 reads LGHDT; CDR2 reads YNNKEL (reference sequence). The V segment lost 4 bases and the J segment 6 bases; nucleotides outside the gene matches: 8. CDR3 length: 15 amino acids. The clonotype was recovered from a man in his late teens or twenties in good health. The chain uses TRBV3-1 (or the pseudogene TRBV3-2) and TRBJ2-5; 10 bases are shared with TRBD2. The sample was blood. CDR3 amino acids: CASSLASGGLKTQYF. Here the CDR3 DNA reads TGTGCCAGCAGCCTTGCTAGCGGGGGCTTGAAGACCCAGTACTTC.